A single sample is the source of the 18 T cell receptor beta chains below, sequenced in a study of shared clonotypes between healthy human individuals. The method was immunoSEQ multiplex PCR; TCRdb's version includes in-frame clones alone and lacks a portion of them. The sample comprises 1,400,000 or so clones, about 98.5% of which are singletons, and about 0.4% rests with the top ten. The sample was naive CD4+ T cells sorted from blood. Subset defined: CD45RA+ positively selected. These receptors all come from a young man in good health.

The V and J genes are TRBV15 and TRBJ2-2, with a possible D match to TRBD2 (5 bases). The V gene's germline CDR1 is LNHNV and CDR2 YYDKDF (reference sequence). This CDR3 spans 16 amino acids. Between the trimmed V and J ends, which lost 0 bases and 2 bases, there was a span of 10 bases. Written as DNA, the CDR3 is TGTGCCACCAGCAGAGAGGGAGTGGCCAACACCGGGGAGCTGTTTTTT. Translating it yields CATSREGVANTGELFF.

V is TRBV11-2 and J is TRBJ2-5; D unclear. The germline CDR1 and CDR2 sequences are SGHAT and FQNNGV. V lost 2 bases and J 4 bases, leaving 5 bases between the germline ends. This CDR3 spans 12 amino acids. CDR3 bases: TGTGCCAGCAGCTTAAAGGGAGAGACCCAGTACTTC. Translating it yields CASSLKGETQYF. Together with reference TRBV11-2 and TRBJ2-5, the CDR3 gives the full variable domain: EAGVAQSPRYKIIEKRQSVAFWCNPISGHATLYWYQQILGQGPKLLIQFQNNGVVDDSQLPKDRFSAERLKGVDSTLKIQPAKLEDSAVYLCASSLKGETQYFGPGTRLLVL.

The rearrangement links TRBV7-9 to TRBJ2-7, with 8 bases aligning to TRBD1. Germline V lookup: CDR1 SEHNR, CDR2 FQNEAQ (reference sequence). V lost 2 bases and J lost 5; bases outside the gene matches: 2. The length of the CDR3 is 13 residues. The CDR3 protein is CASSLLQGDEQYF. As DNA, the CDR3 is TGTGCCAGCAGCTTATTACAGGGGGACGAGCAGTACTTC.

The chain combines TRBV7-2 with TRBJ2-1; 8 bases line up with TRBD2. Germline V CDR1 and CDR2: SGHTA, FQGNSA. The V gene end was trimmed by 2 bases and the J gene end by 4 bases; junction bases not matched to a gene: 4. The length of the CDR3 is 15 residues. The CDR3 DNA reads TGTGCCAGCAGCTTACAACTAGCGGTGTACAATGAGCAGTTCTTC. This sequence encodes CASSLQLAVYNEQFF.

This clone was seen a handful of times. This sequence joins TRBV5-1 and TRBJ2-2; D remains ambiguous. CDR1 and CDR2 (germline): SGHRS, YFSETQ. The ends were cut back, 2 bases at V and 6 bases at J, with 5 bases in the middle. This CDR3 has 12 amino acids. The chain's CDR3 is CASSFFPGELFF. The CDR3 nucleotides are TGCGCCAGCAGCTTCTTCCCCGGGGAGCTGTTTTTT.

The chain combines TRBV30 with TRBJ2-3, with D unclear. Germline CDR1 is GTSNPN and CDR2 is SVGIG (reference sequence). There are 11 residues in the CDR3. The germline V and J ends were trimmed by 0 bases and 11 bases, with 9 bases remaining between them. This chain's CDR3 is CAWSVLNRQYF. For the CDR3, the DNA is TGTGCCTGGAGTGTCTTAAATAGGCAGTATTTT.

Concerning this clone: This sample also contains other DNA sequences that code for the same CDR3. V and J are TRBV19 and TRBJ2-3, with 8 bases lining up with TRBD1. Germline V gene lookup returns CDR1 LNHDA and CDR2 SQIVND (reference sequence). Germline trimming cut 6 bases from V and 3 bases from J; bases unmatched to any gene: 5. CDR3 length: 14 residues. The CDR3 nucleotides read TGTGCCAGTAGCATCGACAGGGGTACAGATACGCAGTATTTT. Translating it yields CASSIDRGTDTQYF.

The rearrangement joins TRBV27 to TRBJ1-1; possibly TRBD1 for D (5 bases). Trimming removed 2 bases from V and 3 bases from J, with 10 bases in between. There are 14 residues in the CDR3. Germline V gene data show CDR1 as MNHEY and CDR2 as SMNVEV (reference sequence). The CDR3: CASSLRGAHTEAFF. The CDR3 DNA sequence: TGTGCCAGCAGTTTACGCGGGGCGCACACTGAAGCTTTCTTT.

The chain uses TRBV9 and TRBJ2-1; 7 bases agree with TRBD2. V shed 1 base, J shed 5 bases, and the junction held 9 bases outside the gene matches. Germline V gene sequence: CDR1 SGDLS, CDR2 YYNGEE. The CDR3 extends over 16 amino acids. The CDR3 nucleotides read TGTGCCAGCAGCGTATCGAGCGGGGCGCTCCACAATGAGCAGTTCTTC. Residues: CASSVSSGALHNEQFF.

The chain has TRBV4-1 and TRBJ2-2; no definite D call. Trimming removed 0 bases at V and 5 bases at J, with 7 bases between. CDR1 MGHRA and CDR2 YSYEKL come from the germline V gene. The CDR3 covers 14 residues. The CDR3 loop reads CASSQERMTGELFF. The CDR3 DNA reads TGCGCCAGCAGCCAAGAGCGGATGACCGGGGAGCTGTTTTTT.

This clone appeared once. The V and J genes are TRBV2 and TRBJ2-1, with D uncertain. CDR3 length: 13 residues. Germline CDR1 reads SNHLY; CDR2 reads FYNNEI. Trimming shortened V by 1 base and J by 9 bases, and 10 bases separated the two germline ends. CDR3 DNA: TGTGCCAGCAGTGAAGATGGTATTGGTGAGCAGTTCTTC. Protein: CASSEDGIGEQFF. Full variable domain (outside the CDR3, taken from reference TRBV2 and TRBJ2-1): EPEVTQTPSHQVTQMGQEVILRCVPISNHLYFYWYRQILGQKVEFLVSFYNNEISEKSEIFDDQFSVERPDGSNFTLKIRSTKLEDSAMYFCASSEDGIGEQFFGPGTRLTVL.

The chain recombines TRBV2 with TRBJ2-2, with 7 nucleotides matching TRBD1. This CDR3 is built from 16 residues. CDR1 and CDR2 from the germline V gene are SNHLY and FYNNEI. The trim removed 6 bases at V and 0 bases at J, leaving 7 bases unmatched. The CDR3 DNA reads TGTGCCAGCAGAGAGGGACAGCCCGCGAACACCGGGGAGCTGTTTTTT. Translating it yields CASREGQPANTGELFF.

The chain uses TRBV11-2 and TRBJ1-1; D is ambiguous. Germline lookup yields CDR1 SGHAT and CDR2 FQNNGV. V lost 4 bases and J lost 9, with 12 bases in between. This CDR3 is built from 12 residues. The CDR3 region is CASSSDGRKAFF. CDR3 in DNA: TGTGCCAGCAGCTCAGACGGGCGAAAAGCTTTCTTT.

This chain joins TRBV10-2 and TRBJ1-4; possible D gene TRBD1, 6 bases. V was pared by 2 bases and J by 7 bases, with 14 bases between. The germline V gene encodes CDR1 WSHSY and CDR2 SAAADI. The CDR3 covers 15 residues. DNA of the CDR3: TGCGCCAGCAGTGAGGGTGGGGGCCACAGTGAAAAACTGTTTTTT. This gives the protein CASSEGGGHSEKLFF.

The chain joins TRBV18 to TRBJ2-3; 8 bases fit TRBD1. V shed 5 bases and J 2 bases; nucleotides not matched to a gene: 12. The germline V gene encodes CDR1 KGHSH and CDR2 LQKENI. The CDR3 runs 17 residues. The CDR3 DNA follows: TGTGCCAGCTCAGGACCGGTGGACAGGGCCACCACAGATACGCAGTATTTT. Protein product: CASSGPVDRATTDTQYF.

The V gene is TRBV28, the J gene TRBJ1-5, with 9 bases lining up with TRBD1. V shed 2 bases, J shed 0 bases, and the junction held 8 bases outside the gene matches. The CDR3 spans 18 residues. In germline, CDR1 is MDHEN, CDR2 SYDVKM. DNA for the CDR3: TGTGCCAGCAGTTTAACTGGGACAGGGACGGTTAGCAATCAGCCCCAGCATTTT. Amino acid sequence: CASSLTGTGTVSNQPQHF.

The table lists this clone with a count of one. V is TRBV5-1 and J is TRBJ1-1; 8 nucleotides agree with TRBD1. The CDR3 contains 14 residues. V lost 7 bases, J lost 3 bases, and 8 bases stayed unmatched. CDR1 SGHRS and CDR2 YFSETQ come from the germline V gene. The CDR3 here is CASSSGGSDTEAFF. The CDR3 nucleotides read TGCGCCAGCTCCTCAGGGGGCTCTGACACTGAAGCTTTCTTT.

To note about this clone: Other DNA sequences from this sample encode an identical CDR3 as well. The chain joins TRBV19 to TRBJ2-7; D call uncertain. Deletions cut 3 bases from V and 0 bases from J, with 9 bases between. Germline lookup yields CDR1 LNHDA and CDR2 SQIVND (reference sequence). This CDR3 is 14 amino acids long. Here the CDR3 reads CASSISRSSYEQYF. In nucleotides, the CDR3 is TGTGCCAGTAGTATTAGTCGAAGCTCCTACGAGCAGTACTTC.